These 10 T cell receptor beta chains were sequenced from one sample in a study of siplizumab effects on memory and regulatory T cells. Clones were read by immunoSEQ multiplex PCR, and TCRdb kept only the in-frame ones, dropping some. Of roughly 100,000 clones listed, approximately 90% are singletons. The sequencing input was CD4+ T cells sorted from blood. These receptors all come from a human donor in good health.

The genes are TRBV6-5 and TRBJ2-1; D call uncertain. The germline CDR1 and CDR2 sequences are MNHEY and SVGAGI. V lost 0 bases to trimming and J lost 6 bases, with 9 bases between them. The CDR3 length is 14 residues. The CDR3 sequence: CASSYSRRLNEQFF. The CDR3 coding sequence is TGTGCCAGCAGTTACTCGCGCAGGCTCAATGAGCAGTTCTTC.

The rearrangement links TRBV6-1 to TRBJ1-2; D is unresolved. V was trimmed by 6 bases and J by 2 bases, leaving 13 bases between them. From germline, CDR1 is MNHNS and CDR2 SASEGT. This CDR3 spans 14 amino acids. The CDR3 is CASRGPRSNYGYTF. CDR3 DNA sequence: TGTGCCAGCAGAGGCCCCCGGTCAAACTATGGCTACACCTTC.

CDR3 DNA sequence: TGCAGCGCGGCGGAGGGCCGTAACACTGAAGCTTTCTTT. It codes for CSAAEGRNTEAFF. The V gene is TRBV29-1, the J gene TRBJ1-1; D is unresolved. V lost 7 bases, J lost 2 bases, and 14 bases lay in between. This CDR3 is 13 amino acids long. CDR1 is SQVTM, CDR2 ANQGSEA, per germline.

This rearrangement joins TRBV7-7 to TRBJ2-1, with 9 nucleotides matching TRBD2. The CDR3 is 15 residues long. J gave up 8 bases and V 1 base, and 6 bases lay outside the gene matches. Germline V lookup: CDR1 SSHAT, CDR2 FNYEAQ (reference sequence). The CDR3 nucleotides read TGTGCCAGCAGCTTAGGGATAGCGGGAGTTCATGAGCAGTTCTTC. This sequence encodes CASSLGIAGVHEQFF.

The chain combines TRBV6-4 with TRBJ2-3; D is possibly TRBD1 or TRBD2 (7 bases each). Between the trimmed V and J ends, which lost 8 bases and 6 bases, there was a span of 21 bases. Germline V lookup: CDR1 MRHNA, CDR2 SNTAGT. The CDR3 length is 15 residues. CDR3 coding DNA: TGTGCCAGCGCCGAGGGGGCGGGAGTAAAGGATACGCAGTATTTT. It encodes CASAEGAGVKDTQYF.

The V call is TRBV9, the J call TRBJ1-1; TRBD1 aligns across 7 bases. The CDR3 spans 14 residues. Germline CDR1 is SGDLS and CDR2 is YYNGEE. The junction had 7 bases not matched to a gene; V was cut back by 4 bases and J by 4 bases. CDR3 DNA sequence: TGTGCCAGCAGCATAACAACAGGGGCCACTGAAGCTTTCTTT. Translation gives CASSITTGATEAFF.

The chain recombines TRBV5-1 with TRBJ2-5; D ambiguous. The V end lost 6 bases, the J end lost 3 bases, and 12 bases lay between the germline ends. Germline-derived CDR1 and CDR2 are SGHRS and YFSETQ. There are 13 residues in the CDR3. CDR3 in amino acids: CASTPGPKETQYF. CDR3 nucleotides: TGCGCCAGCACCCCGGGCCCGAAAGAGACCCAGTACTTC. Variable domain in full (rest from reference TRBV5-1 and TRBJ2-5): KAGVTQTPRYLIKTRGQQVTLSCSPISGHRSVSWYQQTPGQGLQFLFEYFSETQRNKGNFPGRFSGRQFSNSRSEMNVSTLELGDSALYLCASTPGPKETQYFGPGTRLLVL.

V usage is TRBV28 and J usage is TRBJ2-7; 7 nucleotides agree with TRBD1. Germline V gives CDR1 MDHEN, CDR2 SYDVKM. The CDR3 contains 14 residues. The V segment lost 7 bases and the J segment 2 bases; nucleotides outside the gene matches: 8. The CDR3 region is CASTPGQFPYEQYF. As DNA, the CDR3 is TGTGCCAGCACCCCGGGACAGTTCCCCTACGAGCAGTACTTC.

This chain links TRBV25-1 with TRBJ2-5; the match to TRBD1 covers 8 bases. V shed 3 bases and J 2 bases; nucleotides not matched to a gene: 5. The CDR3 consists of 15 residues. Germline values: CDR1 MGHDK, CDR2 SYGVNS. In DNA, the CDR3 is TGTGCCAGCAGTGATAGGACAGGGCCTCAAGAGACCCAGTACTTC. Translating gives CASSDRTGPQETQYF.

This clone is a singleton in its sample. The V gene is TRBV10-1, the J gene TRBJ2-7; maybe TRBD1 (6 bases). This CDR3 has 13 residues. CDR1 is WNHNN and CDR2 is SYGVQD in the germline V gene (reference sequence). V was pared by 5 bases and J by 2 bases, with 10 bases between. CDR3 in DNA: TGCGCCAGCAGTCCAGGGGTTGCCTACGAGCAGTACTTC. It translates to CASSPGVAYEQYF.